One and the same sample provided the 27 T cell receptor beta chains below, sequenced in a study of shared clonotypes between healthy human individuals. Libraries were prepared by immunoSEQ multiplex PCR; TCRdb keeps only in-frame clonotypes and omits some of them. The sample shows about 2.3 million clones, roughly 92% of them seen only once. Source material: naive CD4+ T cells from PBMCs. Subset of the sample: CD45RA+ positively selected. These receptors were obtained from a man aged 18 to 30 in good health. Some clones in this sample may be carry-over from other donors' samples.

V gene TRBV9 combines with J gene TRBJ2-3, with a weak D call TRBD1 (6 bases). This CDR3 comprises 18 residues. Germline values: CDR1 SGDLS, CDR2 YYNGEE. V lost 1 base, J lost 4 bases, and 22 bases lay in between. The CDR3 nucleotides are TGTGCCAGCAGCGTATGGCCGATAAACAGGGATCCCGCAGATACGCAGTATTTT. It encodes CASSVWPINRDPADTQYF.

The J gene is TRBJ2-3, the V gene TRBV4-3; no clear D gene. The V gene's germline CDR1 is LGHNA and CDR2 YSLEER. This CDR3 is 15 amino acids long. With 2 bases removed from V and 0 bases from J, the gap between germline ends came to 9 bases. The chain's CDR3 is CASSQRALSTDTQYF. The CDR3, as DNA: TGCGCCAGCAGCCAACGGGCCCTTAGCACAGATACGCAGTATTTT.

The chain combines TRBV10-3 with TRBJ2-3; TRBD2 matches at 9 bases. J gave up 3 bases and V 10 bases, and 11 bases lay outside the gene matches. Germline values: CDR1 ENHRY, CDR2 SYGVKD. The CDR3 covers 15 residues. In nucleotides, the CDR3 is TGTGCCACCCACGGAGCGGGAGGTTGGACAGATACGCAGTATTTT. Translated: CATHGAGGWTDTQYF.

The CDR3 nucleotides read TGTGCCAGCAGCCGACAGGGATGGGAGACCCAGTACTTC. Translating gives CASSRQGWETQYF. The chain recombines TRBV7-2 with TRBJ2-5, with 7 bases aligning to TRBD1. Germline loops: CDR1 SGHTA, CDR2 FQGNSA. This CDR3 has 13 residues. V was clipped by 5 bases and J by 5 bases; unmatched bases: 5.

The chain joins TRBV6-6 to TRBJ1-2; D remains unclear. The CDR3 covers 15 residues. V was pared by 6 bases and J by 4 bases, with 18 bases between. CDR1 is MNHNY and CDR2 is SVGAGI in the germline V gene (reference sequence). CDR3: CASRTESDLVYGYTF. CDR3 DNA: TGTGCCAGCAGGACGGAAAGCGACCTGGTCTATGGCTACACCTTC.

The chain combines TRBV29-1 with TRBJ1-2, with D perhaps matching TRBD1 (6 bases). CDR3 size: 15 residues. V lost 0 bases, J lost 4 bases, and 15 bases lay in between. Germline values: CDR1 SQVTM, CDR2 ANQGSEA. This chain's CDR3 is CSVEDRAGEGYGYTF. CDR3 DNA: TGCAGCGTTGAAGATCGGGCAGGGGAGGGCTATGGCTACACCTTC.

J is TRBJ2-2 and V is TRBV29-1; 9 bases match TRBD1. Germline assignment: CDR1 SQVTM and CDR2 ANQGSEA. The ends lost 4 bases at V and 0 bases at J; junction bases unmatched: 0. The CDR3 runs to 14 residues. CDR3 sequence reads: CSVGQGANTGELFF. Here the CDR3 DNA reads TGCAGCGTTGGACAGGGGGCGAACACCGGGGAGCTGTTTTTT.

In its sample, this clone was seen a few times. The chain is built from TRBV30 and TRBJ1-1; D remains unclear. This CDR3 comprises 10 residues. The V gene's germline CDR1 is GTSNPN and CDR2 SVGIG (reference sequence). V lost 3 bases, J lost 6 bases, and 5 bases lay in between. The CDR3, as DNA: TGTGCCTGGAGCGGGGCTGAAGCTTTCTTT. Translation: CAWSGAEAFF.

The rearrangement links TRBV10-1 to TRBJ1-1, with D hard to call. V lost 0 bases and J lost 2, with 10 bases in between. CDR3 length: 15 amino acids. Germline loops: CDR1 WNHNN, CDR2 SYGVQD (reference sequence). The CDR3 sequence is CASSESWGTNTEAFF. CDR3 nucleotide sequence: TGCGCCAGCAGTGAGTCCTGGGGTACAAACACTGAAGCTTTCTTT.

The genes are TRBV30 and TRBJ2-1, with 16 bases aligning to TRBD2. The CDR3 runs 21 residues. V gave up 0 bases and J gave up 10 bases; unmatched junction bases: 21. Germline V gene sequence: CDR1 GTSNPN, CDR2 SVGIG (reference sequence). CDR3 in DNA: TGTGCCTGGAGTGTACTCCCCCTAGACAGGGACGGGACTAGCGGGAGGGCCGAGCAGTTCTTC. Amino acids: CAWSVLPLDRDGTSGRAEQFF.

The gene calls are TRBV18 and TRBJ2-5, with 8 bases lining up with TRBD2. Trimming cost V 3 bases and J 6 bases; bases outside gene matches: 6. Germline CDR1 is KGHSH and CDR2 is LQKENI. This CDR3 spans 14 amino acids. CDR3 in DNA: TGTGCCAGCTCACCCCTTGGCGGGAGGCAGACCCAGTACTTC. It is translated as CASSPLGGRQTQYF.

This sequence joins TRBV5-6 and TRBJ2-2, with unresolved D. CDR1 and CDR2 from the germline V gene are SGHDT and YYEEEE. V lost 1 base and J lost 4, with 11 bases in between. The CDR3 runs to 15 residues. The CDR3 reads CASSLPVSGTGELFF. Written as DNA, the CDR3 is TGTGCCAGCAGCTTGCCCGTGAGTGGCACCGGGGAGCTGTTTTTT.

Concerning this clone: The sample carries other DNA sequences with the same CDR3. V and J are TRBV5-6 and TRBJ2-7, with a tentative D call TRBD2 (6 bases). The V gene lost 4 bases and the J gene lost 7 bases, with 9 bases spanning the gap. Per the germline V gene, CDR1 is SGHDT and CDR2 is YYEEEE. The CDR3 spans 11 residues. The CDR3 loop is CASSRRDEQYF. DNA for the CDR3: TGTGCCAGCAGCCGGAGGGATGAGCAGTACTTC. The whole variable domain, filled in from reference TRBV5-6 and TRBJ2-7, reads DAGVTQSPTHLIKTRGQQVTLRCSPKSGHDTVSWYQQALGQGPQFIFQYYEEEERQRGNFPDRFSGHQFPNYSSELNVNALLLGDSALYLCASSRRDEQYFGPGTRLTVT.

The chain uses TRBV28 and TRBJ1-3; D uncertain. The germline CDR1 and CDR2 sequences are MDHEN and SYDVKM. V was pared by 4 bases and J by 0 bases, with 10 bases between. The CDR3 sequence is 15 residues long. The DNA of the CDR3 is TGTGCCAGCAGTTCGGCGGAAAGCTCTGGAAACACCATATATTTT. This sequence encodes CASSSAESSGNTIYF.

The genes are TRBV18 and TRBJ1-4; 9 nucleotides agree with TRBD1. The CDR3 consists of 15 residues. V was clipped by 3 bases and J by 8 bases; unmatched bases: 7. Germline lookup yields CDR1 KGHSH and CDR2 LQKENI. CDR3 DNA sequence: TGTGCCAGCTCACCCTCGACAGGGGGGGGCGAAAAACTGTTTTTT. This translates into CASSPSTGGGEKLFF.

The chain joins TRBV30 to TRBJ1-2; D gene unclear. CDR3 length: 12 residues. Germline assignment: CDR1 GTSNPN and CDR2 SVGIG (reference sequence). Trimming took off 7 bases at V and 4 bases at J, with 13 bases between the two ends. The CDR3 region is CASSAGSYGYTF. CDR3 nucleotides: TGTGCCTCTAGCGCGGGGTCCTATGGCTACACCTTC.

The rearrangement joins TRBV6-6 to TRBJ2-7, with D hard to call. CDR1 is MNHNY, CDR2 SVGAGI, per germline (reference sequence). V dropped 2 bases and J dropped 1 base, with 9 bases sitting between them. The length of the CDR3 is 14 residues. CDR3 residues: CASSYLDSSYEQYF. As DNA, the CDR3 is TGTGCCAGCAGTTACCTCGACTCTTCCTACGAGCAGTACTTC.

The genes are TRBV28 and TRBJ2-1; 9 nucleotides align to TRBD2. V was clipped by 3 bases and J by 5 bases; unmatched bases: 8. CDR3 length: 16 residues. Per the germline V gene, CDR1 is MDHEN and CDR2 is SYDVKM. CDR3 nucleotides: TGTGCCAGCAGTTTTATAGCGGGAGTGATCCACAATGAGCAGTTCTTC. This encodes CASSFIAGVIHNEQFF.

CDR3 DNA sequence: TGCGCCAGCAGCTCCGTCGGAAGACCGAACGAGAGCACCGGGGAGCTGTTTTTT. Translation gives CASSSVGRPNESTGELFF. The chain recombines TRBV5-1 with TRBJ2-2; D unclear. The germline V gene encodes CDR1 SGHRS and CDR2 YFSETQ. The CDR3 is 18 amino acids. V was shortened by 3 bases and J by 4 bases, with 22 bases between the two germline ends.

CDR3 residues: CASSPPRLAGVGRELFF. In nucleotides, the CDR3 is TGTGCCAGCTCACCACCAAGGCTAGCGGGAGTAGGCCGGGAGCTGTTTTTT. The J gene is TRBJ2-2, the V gene TRBV18; 10 bases line up with TRBD2. Trimming took 0 bases from V and 9 from J; bases not matched to a gene: 10. The CDR3 consists of 17 residues. CDR1 KGHSH and CDR2 LQKENI come from the germline V gene.

The V gene is TRBV2, the J gene TRBJ2-7, with TRBD1 as a possible D gene (5 bases). The V end lost 7 bases, the J end lost 0 bases, and 16 bases lay between the germline ends. This CDR3 is built from 15 residues. Per germline, CDR1 SNHLY and CDR2 FYNNEI. Here the CDR3 DNA reads TGTGCCAGCACCTGGGGCAGGGCGAGCTCCTACGAGCAGTACTTC. It is translated as CASTWGRASSYEQYF.

V usage is TRBV18 and J usage is TRBJ1-2; the D is unclear. This CDR3 is 12 amino acids long. Per germline, CDR1 KGHSH and CDR2 LQKENI. Trimming took 3 bases from V and 8 from J, leaving 10 bases between them. CDR3 nucleotides: TGTGCCAGCTCACCGGATGAGTTCGGCTACACCTTC. Translating gives CASSPDEFGYTF.

The V and J genes are TRBV28 and TRBJ2-7, with no clear D. The CDR3 loop spans 13 amino acids. Trimming shortened V by 2 bases and J by 3 bases, and 8 bases separated the two germline ends. The germline V gene encodes CDR1 MDHEN and CDR2 SYDVKM. The CDR3 region has the DNA TGTGCCAGCAGTTTACTTGCGGACTACGAGCAGTACTTC. As protein: CASSLLADYEQYF. Looking up the rest from reference TRBV28 and TRBJ2-7 gives the full variable domain: DVKVTQSSRYLVKRTGEKVFLECVQDMDHENMFWYRQDPGLGLRLIYFSYDVKMKEKGDIPEGYSVSREKKERFSLILESASTNQTSMYLCASSLLADYEQYFGPGTRLTVT.

A word on this clone: The sample has other DNA sequences that encode this CDR3 too. The chain links TRBV20-1 to TRBJ2-7; D is ambiguous. Trimming shortened V by 5 bases and J by 4 bases, and 6 bases separated the two germline ends. Germline V gene lookup returns CDR1 DFQATT and CDR2 SNEGSKA (reference sequence). CDR3 length: 10 residues. The CDR3 coding sequence is TGCAGTGCTGGGATATACGAGCAGTACTTC. It codes for CSAGIYEQYF.

The chain recombines TRBV5-1 with TRBJ2-1; 8 bases are a match to TRBD2. V dropped 7 bases and J dropped 3; count of bases not matched to a gene: 9. Germline CDR1 SGHRS, CDR2 YFSETQ. CDR3 length equals 15 residues. The CDR3: CASAPQRESYNEQFF. In nucleotides, the CDR3 is TGCGCCAGCGCGCCCCAGCGGGAGAGCTACAATGAGCAGTTCTTC. Variable domain in full (rest from reference TRBV5-1 and TRBJ2-1): KAGVTQTPRYLIKTRGQQVTLSCSPISGHRSVSWYQQTPGQGLQFLFEYFSETQRNKGNFPGRFSGRQFSNSRSEMNVSTLELGDSALYLCASAPQRESYNEQFFGPGTRLTVL.

The genes are TRBV5-1 and TRBJ2-1, with D possibly being TRBD2 (5 bases). The CDR3 runs to 15 residues. V was trimmed by 0 bases and J by 4 bases, leaving 11 bases between them. The germline V gene has CDR1 SGHRS and CDR2 YFSETQ. This CDR3 reads CASSLEDGKYNEQFF. DNA for the CDR3: TGCGCCAGCAGCTTGGAGGACGGGAAATACAATGAGCAGTTCTTC.

The chain combines TRBV5-3 with TRBJ2-7; D is possibly TRBD2 (5 bases). TRBV5-3 is recorded as an ORF, its role being uncertain. The CDR3 has 16 amino acids. V shed 3 bases and J shed 0 bases, with 16 bases lying between them. The CDR3 DNA follows: TGTGCCAGAAGCTCCCGAGCGGATAGCAGCTCCTACGAGCAGTACTTC. Its translation is CARSSRADSSSYEQYF.